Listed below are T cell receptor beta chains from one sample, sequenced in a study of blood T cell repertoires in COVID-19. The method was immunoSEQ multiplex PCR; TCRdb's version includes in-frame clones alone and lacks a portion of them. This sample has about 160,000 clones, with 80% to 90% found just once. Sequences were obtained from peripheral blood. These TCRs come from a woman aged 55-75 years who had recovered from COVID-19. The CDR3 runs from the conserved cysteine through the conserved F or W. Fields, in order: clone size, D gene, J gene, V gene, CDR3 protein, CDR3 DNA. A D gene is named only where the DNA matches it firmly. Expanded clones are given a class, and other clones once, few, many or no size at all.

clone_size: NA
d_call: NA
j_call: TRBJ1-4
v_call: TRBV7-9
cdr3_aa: CASSTGMGGEKLFF
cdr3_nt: TGTGCCAGCAGCACCGGGATGGGGGGAGAAAAACTGTTTTTT

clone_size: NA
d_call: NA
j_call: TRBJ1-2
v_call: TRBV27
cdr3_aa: CASSLGHNYGYTF
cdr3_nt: TGTGCCAGCAGTTTGGGGCATAACTATGGCTACACCTTC

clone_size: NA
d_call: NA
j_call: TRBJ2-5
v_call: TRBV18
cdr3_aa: CASTRSVQETQYF
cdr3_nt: TGTGCCAGCACGCGATCGGTCCAAGAGACCCAGTACTTC

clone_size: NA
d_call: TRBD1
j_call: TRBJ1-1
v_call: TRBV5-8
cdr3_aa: CASSSLQGGVAEAFF
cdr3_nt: TGTGCCAGCAGTTCGTTACAGGGGGGGGTGGCTGAAGCTTTCTTT

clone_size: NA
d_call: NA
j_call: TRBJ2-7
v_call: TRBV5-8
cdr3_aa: CASSCGGTYSYEQYF
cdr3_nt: TGTGCCAGCAGCTGTGGGGGGACTTACTCCTACGAGCAGTACTTC

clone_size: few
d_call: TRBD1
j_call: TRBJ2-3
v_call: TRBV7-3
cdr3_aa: CASSLDRGRDTQYF
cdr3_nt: TGTGCCAGCAGCTTGGACAGGGGCCGCGATACGCAGTATTTT

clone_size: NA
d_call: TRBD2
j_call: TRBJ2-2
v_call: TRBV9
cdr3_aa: CASSVGELAGRGTGELFF
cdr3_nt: TGTGCCAGCAGCGTAGGGGAACTAGCGGGGAGGGGCACCGGGGAGCTGTTTTTT

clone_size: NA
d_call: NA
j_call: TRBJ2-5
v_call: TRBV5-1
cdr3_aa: CASSLERGTQYF
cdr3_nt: TGCGCCAGCAGCTTGGAGCGTGGGACCCAGTACTTC

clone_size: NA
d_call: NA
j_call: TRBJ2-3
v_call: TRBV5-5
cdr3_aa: CASSTRTGLSRQGLTDTQYF
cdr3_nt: TGTGCCAGCAGTACGAGAACAGGGCTAAGCCGGCAAGGTTTGACAGATACGCAGTATTTT

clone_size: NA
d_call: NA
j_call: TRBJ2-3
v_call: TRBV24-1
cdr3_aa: CATSDFSDSSRADTQYF
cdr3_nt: TGTGCCACCAGTGATTTTTCTGATAGTTCTCGGGCAGATACGCAGTATTTT

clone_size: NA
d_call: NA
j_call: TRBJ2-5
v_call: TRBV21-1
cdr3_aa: CASSKDTQETQYF
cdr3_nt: TGTGCCAGCAGCAAGGACACCCAAGAGACCCAGTACTTC

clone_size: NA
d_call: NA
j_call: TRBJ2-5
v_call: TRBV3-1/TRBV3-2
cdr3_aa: CASSQSRSPLTQYF
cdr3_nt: TGTGCCAGCAGCCAGTCCAGGTCCCCCCTGACCCAGTACTTC

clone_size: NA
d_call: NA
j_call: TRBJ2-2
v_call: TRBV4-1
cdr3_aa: CASSQGVSGYMNTGELFF
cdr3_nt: TGCGCCAGCAGCCAAGGAGTGAGCGGTTACATGAACACCGGGGAGCTGTTTTTT

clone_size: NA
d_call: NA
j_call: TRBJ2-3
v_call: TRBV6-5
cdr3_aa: CASRITGSTDTQYF
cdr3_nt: TGTGCCAGCAGAATCACAGGTAGCACAGATACGCAGTATTTT

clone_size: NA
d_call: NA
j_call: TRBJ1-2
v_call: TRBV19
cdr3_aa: CASSISGRYGYTF
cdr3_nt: TGTGCCAGTAGTATCAGCGGACGGTATGGCTACACCTTC

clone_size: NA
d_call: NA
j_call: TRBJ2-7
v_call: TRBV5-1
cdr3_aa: CASSLARSYEQYF
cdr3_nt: TGCGCCAGCAGCTTGGCTAGATCCTACGAGCAGTACTTC

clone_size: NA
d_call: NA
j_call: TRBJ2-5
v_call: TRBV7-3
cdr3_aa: CASSPDSWYQETQYF
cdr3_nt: TGTGCCAGCAGCCCAGACAGTTGGTACCAAGAGACCCAGTACTTC

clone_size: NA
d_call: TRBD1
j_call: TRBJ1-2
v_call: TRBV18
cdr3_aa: CASSPPGPPGQGTRSYGYTF
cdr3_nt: TGTGCCAGCTCACCACCGGGACCTCCGGGACAGGGGACCCGAAGCTATGGCTACACCTTC

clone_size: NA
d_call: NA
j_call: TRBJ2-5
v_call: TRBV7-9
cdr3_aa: CASSPTSSETQYF
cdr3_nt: TGTGCCAGCAGCCCGACTAGTTCAGAGACCCAGTACTTC

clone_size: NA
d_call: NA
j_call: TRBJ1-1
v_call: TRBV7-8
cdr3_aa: CASNSPRGKMGMNTEAFF
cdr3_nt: TGTGCCAGCAACTCGCCCCGGGGGAAGATGGGCATGAACACTGAAGCTTTCTTT

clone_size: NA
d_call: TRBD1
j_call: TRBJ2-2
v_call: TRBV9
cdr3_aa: CASSEDRGFGELFF
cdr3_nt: TGTGCCAGCAGCGAGGACAGGGGGTTTGGGGAGCTGTTTTTT

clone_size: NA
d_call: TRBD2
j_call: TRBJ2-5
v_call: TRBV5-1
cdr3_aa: CASSFGTITFQETQYF
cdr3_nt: TGCGCCAGCAGCTTCGGGACTATTACTTTTCAAGAGACCCAGTACTTC

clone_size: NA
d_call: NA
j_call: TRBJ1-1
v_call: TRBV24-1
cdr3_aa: CATSDQQYQAFF
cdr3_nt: TGTGCCACCAGTGATCAACAGTACCAAGCTTTCTTT

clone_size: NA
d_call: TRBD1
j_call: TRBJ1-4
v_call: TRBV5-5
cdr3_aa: CASSPDRGPIPPNNEKLFF
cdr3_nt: TGTGCCAGCAGCCCAGACAGGGGGCCCATTCCTCCAAATAATGAAAAACTGTTTTTT

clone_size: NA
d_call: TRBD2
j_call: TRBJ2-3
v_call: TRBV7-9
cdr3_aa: CASSHGRGGITDTQYF
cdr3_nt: TGTGCCAGCAGCCACGGGCGGGGGGGCATAACAGATACGCAGTATTTT

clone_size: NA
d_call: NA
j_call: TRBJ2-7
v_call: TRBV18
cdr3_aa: CASSPPGRNSYEQYF
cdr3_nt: TGTGCCAGCTCACCACCGGGCAGAAACTCCTACGAGCAGTACTTC

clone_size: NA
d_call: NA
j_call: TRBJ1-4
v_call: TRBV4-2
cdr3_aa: CASSPGSSPTNEKLFF
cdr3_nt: TGTGCCAGCAGCCCAGGAAGCAGTCCAACTAATGAAAAACTGTTTTTT

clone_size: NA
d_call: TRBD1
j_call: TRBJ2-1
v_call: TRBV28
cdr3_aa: CASTFGTGSENEQFF
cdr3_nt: TGTGCCAGCACGTTCGGGACAGGGTCCGAGAATGAGCAGTTCTTC

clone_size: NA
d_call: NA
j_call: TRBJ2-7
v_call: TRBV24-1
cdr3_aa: CATSDAGQFEQYF
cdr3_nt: TGTGCCACCAGTGATGCGGGACAGTTCGAGCAGTACTTC

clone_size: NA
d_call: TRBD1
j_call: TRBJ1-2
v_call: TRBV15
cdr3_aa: CATSKGQGEYGYTF
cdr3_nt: TGTGCCACCAGCAAAGGACAGGGGGAGTATGGCTACACCTTC

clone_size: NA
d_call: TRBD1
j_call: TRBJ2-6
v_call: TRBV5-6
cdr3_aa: CASSPKGHLTGTGANVLTF
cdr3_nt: TGTGCCAGCAGCCCTAAAGGTCACCTGACAGGGACTGGGGCCAACGTCCTGACTTTC

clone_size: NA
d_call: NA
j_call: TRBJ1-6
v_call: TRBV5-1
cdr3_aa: CASSQEGNSPLHF
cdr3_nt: TGCGCCAGTAGCCAGGAAGGTAATTCACCCCTCCACTTT

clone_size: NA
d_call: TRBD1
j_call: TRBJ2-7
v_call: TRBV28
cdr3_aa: CASSSPPTGVDEQYF
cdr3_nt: TGTGCCAGCAGTTCGCCCCCGACAGGGGTAGACGAGCAGTACTTC

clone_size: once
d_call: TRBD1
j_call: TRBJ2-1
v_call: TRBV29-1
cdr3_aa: CSISGGDEQFF
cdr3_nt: TGCAGCATCTCAGGGGGAGATGAGCAGTTCTTC

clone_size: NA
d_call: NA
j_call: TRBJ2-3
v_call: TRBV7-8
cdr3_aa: CASSLARTLAGDTQYF
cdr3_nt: TGTGCCAGCAGCTTAGCTCGAACTCTCGCCGGGGATACGCAGTATTTT

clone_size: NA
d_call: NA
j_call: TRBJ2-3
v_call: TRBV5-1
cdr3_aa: CASSSPGEDTQYF
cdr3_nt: TGCGCCAGCAGTTCCCCCGGGGAAGATACGCAGTATTTT

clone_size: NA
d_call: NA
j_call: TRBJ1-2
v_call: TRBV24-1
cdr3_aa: CATSDLSSTGGYTF
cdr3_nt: TGTGCCACCAGTGATTTGTCTTCGACAGGAGGCTACACCTTC

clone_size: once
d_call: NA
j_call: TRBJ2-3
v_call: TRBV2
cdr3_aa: CASSPGRRDTQYF
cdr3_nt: TGTGCCAGCAGCCCGGGCAGGAGGGATACGCAGTATTTT

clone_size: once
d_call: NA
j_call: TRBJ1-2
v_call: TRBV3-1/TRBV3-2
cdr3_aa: CASSQGEGRYGYTF
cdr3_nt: TGTGCCAGCAGCCAAGGGGAGGGACGATATGGCTACACCTTC

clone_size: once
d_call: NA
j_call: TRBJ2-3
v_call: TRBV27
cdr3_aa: CASSSGLSTDTQYF
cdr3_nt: TGTGCCAGCAGTTCAGGCCTGAGCACAGATACGCAGTATTTT

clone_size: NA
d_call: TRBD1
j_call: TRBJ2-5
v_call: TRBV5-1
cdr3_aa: CASSLGGQGETQYF
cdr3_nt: TGCGCCAGCAGTCTTGGGGGACAGGGTGAGACCCAGTACTTC

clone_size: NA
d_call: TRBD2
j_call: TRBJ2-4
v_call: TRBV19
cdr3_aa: CASSIDRLRTSGNIQYF
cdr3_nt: TGTGCCAGTAGTATAGATCGACTCCGGACTAGCGGGAACATTCAGTACTTC